This TCR beta chain was documented in a study of T cell responses to AZD1222 COVID-19 vaccine. The germline V and J ends were trimmed by 5 bases and 3 bases, with 14 bases remaining between them. The CDR3 is 15 residues long. Per germline, CDR1 MNHEY and CDR2 SVGAGI. This table comes from immunoSEQ multiplex PCR, and its TCRdb copy is limited to in-frame clones, with some not included. The sample includes over 150,000 clones, 92% of them seen just once. The V gene is TRBV6-5, the J gene TRBJ1-5, with D hard to call. The receptor's source is an adult in good health. Sample: peripheral blood, taken on day 0 of MenACWY control vaccination. The DNA for the CDR3 is TGTGCCAGCAGTCAGGACCGGGCCCCCAATCAGCCCCAGCATTTT. Translation: CASSQDRAPNQPQHF.